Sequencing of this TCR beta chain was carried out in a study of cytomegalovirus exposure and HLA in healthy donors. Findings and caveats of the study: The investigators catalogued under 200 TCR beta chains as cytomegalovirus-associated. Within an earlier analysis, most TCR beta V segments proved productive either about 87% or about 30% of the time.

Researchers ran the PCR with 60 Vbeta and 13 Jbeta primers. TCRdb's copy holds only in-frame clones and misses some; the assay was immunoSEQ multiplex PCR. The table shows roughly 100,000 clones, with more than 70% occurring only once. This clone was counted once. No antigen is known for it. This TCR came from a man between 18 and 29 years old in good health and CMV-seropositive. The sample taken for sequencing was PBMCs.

The CDR3 protein is CSARPPGVNYGYTF. The CDR3 bases are TGCAGCGCCCGGCCCCCCGGGGTAAACTATGGCTACACCTTC. The chain employs TRBV29-1 and TRBJ1-2; D remains ambiguous. Germline lookup yields CDR1 SQVTM and CDR2 ANQGSEA. This CDR3 region has 14 residues. The V and J ends lost 7 bases and 2 bases respectively, with 17 bases between them.